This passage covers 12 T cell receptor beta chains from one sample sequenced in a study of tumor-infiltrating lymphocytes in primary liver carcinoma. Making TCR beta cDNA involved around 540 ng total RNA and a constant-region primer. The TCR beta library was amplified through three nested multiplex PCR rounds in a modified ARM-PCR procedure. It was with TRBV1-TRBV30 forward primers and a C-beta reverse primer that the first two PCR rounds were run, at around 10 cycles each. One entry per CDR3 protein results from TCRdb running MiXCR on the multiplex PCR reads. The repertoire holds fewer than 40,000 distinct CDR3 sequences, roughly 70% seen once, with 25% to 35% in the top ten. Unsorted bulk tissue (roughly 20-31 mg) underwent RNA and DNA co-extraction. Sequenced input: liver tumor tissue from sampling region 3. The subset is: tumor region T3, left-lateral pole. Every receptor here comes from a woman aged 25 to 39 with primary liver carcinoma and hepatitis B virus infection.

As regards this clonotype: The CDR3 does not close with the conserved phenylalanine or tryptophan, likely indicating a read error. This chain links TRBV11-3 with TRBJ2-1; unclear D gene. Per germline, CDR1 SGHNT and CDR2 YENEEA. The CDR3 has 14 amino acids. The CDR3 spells CARSFPSVGNEQFL. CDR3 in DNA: TGTGCCAGAAGCTTCCCTTCCGTTGGCAATGAGCAGTTCTTA.

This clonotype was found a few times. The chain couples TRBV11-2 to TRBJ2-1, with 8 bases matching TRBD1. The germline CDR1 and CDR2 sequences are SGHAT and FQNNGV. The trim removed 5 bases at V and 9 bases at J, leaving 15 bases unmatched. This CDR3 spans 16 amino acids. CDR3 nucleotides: TGTGCCAGCAGCGACCCGACAGGGGTTTTTGACAGTGAGCAGTTCTTC. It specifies CASSDPTGVFDSEQFF.

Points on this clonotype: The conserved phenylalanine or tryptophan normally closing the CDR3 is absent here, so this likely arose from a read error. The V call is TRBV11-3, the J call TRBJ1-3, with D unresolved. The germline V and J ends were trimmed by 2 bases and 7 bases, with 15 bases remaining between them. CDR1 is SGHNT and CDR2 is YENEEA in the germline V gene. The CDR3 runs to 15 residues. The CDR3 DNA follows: TGTGCCAGCAGCTTAATTACGGGTTTGGGTAACACCATATATTCT. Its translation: CASSLITGLGNTIYS.

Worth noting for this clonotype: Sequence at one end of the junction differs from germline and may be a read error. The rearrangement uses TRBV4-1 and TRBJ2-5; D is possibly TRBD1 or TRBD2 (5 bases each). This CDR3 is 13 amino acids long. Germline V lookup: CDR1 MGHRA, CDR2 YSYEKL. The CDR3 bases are TGCACCAGCACTAATCCGAGGGGAGAGACCCAGTACTTC. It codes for CTSTNPRGETQYF.

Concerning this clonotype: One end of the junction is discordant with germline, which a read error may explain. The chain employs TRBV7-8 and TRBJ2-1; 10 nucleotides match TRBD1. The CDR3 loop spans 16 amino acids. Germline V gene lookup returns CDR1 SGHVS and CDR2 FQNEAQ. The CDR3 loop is CVSTPFGTGVYNEQFF. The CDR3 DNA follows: TGTGTCAGCACCCCCTTCGGGACAGGGGTTTACAATGAGCAGTTCTTC.

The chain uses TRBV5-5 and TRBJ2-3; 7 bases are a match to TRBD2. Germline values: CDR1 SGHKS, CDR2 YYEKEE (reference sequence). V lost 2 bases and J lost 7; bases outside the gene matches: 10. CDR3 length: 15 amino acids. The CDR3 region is CASSFTSGIGNTQYF. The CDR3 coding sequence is TGTGCCAGCAGCTTTACCAGCGGGATAGGAAATACGCAGTATTTT.

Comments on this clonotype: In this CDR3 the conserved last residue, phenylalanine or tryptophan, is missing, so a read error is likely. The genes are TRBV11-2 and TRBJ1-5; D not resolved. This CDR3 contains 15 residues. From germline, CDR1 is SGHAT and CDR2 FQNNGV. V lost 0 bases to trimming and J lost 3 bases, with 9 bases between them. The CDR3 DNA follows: TGTGCCAGCAGCTTAGATCCCGGTCACAATCAGCCCCAGCATTTA. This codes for CASSLDPGHNQPQHL.

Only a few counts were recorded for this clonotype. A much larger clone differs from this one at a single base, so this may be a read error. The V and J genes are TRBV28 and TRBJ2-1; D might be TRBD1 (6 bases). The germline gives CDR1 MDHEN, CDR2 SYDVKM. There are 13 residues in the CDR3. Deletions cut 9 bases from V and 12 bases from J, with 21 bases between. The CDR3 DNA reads TGTGCCAGAAGTCGGGACACACATCCAGGGCAGTTCTTC. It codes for CARSRDTHPGQFF.

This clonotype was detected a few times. CDR3 in amino acids: CASSITGGGSGTYEQYF. The CDR3 region has the DNA TGTGCCAGCAGTATCACTGGAGGGGGCTCTGGGACCTACGAGCAGTACTTC. The chain uses TRBV11-2 and TRBJ2-7; D is perhaps TRBD1 (7 bases). From germline, CDR1 is SGHAT and CDR2 FQNNGV. The CDR3 sequence is 17 residues long. The V end was cut by 6 bases, the J end by 2 bases, with 23 bases between.

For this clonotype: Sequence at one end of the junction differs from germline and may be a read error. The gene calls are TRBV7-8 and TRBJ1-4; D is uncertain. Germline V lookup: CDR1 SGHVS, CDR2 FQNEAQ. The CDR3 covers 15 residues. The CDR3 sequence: CASSFGPGNVEKLFF. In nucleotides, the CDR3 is TGTGCCAGTAGCTTTGGACCGGGAAACGTTGAGAAACTGTTTTTT. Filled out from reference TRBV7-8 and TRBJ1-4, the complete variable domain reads GAGVSQSPRYKVAKRGQDVALRCDPISGHVSLFWYQQALGQGPEFLTYFQNEAQLDKSGLPSDRFFAERPEGSVSTLKIQRTQQEDSAVYLCASSFGPGNVEKLFFGSGTQLSVL.

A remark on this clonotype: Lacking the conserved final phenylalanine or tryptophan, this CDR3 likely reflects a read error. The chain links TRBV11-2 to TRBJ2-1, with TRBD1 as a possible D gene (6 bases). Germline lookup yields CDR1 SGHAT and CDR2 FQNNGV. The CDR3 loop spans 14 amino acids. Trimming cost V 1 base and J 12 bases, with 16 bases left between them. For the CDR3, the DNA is TGTGCCAGCAGCTTAGGGTCTAGCAGGGGTGCGCAGTTCTAC. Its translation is CASSLGSSRGAQFY.

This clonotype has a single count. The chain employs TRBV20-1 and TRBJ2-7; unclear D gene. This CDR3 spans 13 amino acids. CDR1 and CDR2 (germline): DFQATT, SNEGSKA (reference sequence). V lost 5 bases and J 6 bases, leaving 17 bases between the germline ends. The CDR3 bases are TGCAGTGCTTTTCTTCAACAAGACATCGAGCAGTACTTC. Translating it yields CSAFLQQDIEQYF.